This paragraph covers one TCR beta chain sequence. The data stem from a study of blood T cell repertoires in COVID-19. Across the study: The United States, Italy and Spain were the sources of the acute and convalescent COVID-19 samples.

The CDR3 runs to 15 residues. Germline V gene lookup returns CDR1 SGHRS and CDR2 YFSETQ. The V segment lost 4 bases and the J segment 3 bases; nucleotides outside the gene matches: 7. Per the original data handling: For nucleated cells, counts were estimated from reference gene primer amplification. Generated by immunoSEQ multiplex PCR, the TCRdb table keeps only in-frame clones and is missing some. Clone size and V and J calls were adopted from that table, with D and trimming inferred from the DNA. The table includes more than 55,000 clones, roughly 80% detected once. The sample taken for sequencing was peripheral blood. The chain has TRBV5-1 and TRBJ1-1; 9 nucleotides line up with TRBD1. This receptor was taken from a man in his fifties or sixties with acute or convalescent COVID-19. This CDR3 is CASSTGQGYDTEAFF. CDR3 bases: TGCGCCAGCAGCACGGGACAGGGTTATGACACTGAAGCTTTCTTT.